This TCR beta chain was recovered during a study of cytomegalovirus exposure and HLA in healthy donors listed by TCRdb under 2017. About the study as a whole: An earlier analysis of roughly 500 of the donors reported 276 Gb of sequence data and 117 million unique TCR beta sequences from some 180 million T cells. Both class I and class II loci were covered by HLA typing, at four-digit resolution. Roughly 300 gigabases of sequencing data and tens of millions of unique TCR sequences were included in an early release covering around 650 HLA-typed donors. Among around 400 genotyped donors of the cohort, an average of around 240,000 unique TCR beta nucleotide sequences were sequenced per donor, roughly 20% of them non-productive. The study aimed to test whether signatures of past pathogen exposure could be identified by cataloging public T cell receptors. Of the approximately 370 genotyped donors, approximately 80% were placed in the genetic ancestry cluster associated with self-reported Caucasian donors. To predict cytomegalovirus infection status, the study combined high-throughput TCR immunosequencing, statistical association of individual TCRs with disease status, and machine learning. The study used immunosequencing to profile the T cell repertoires of hundreds of subjects and linked those repertoires to cytomegalovirus serostatus. Five DR-DQ haplotypes were handled as single units for association and clustering, since linkage in the cohort was strong. In a later analysis, previously published TCR beta repertoires from 666 donors were re-analyzed and high-resolution HLA genotyping was added so that TCR occurrence patterns could be studied. Alongside the repertoire data, information on donor age, sex, ethnicity and CMV serostatus was compiled. Typing coverage varied by locus: roughly 629-640 donors for A, B, C, DRB1 and DQB1; approximately 520 for DQA1; 606 for DPA1; approximately 490 for DPB1. A later genetic analysis took genome-wide SNP genotypes for about 65% of the 666 donors and used that subset as a discovery cohort. In addition to the first cohort of 650 to 800 subjects, a separate validation cohort of approximately 130 different subjects was used. In the later analysis, no new phenotypic data were used to find candidate immune exposures; instead, reliance was placed on TCR beta sequences and their occurrence across donors. In an earlier analysis of about 590 of the donors, high-throughput TCR beta sequencing was used to judge whether each TCR beta V gene segment behaved as functional or pseudogenic. All discovery cohort repertoires had been generated on a single sequencing platform.

Trimming accounts for 0 bases at V and 8 bases at J, while the number of junction bases matched to no gene is 2. Spanning cysteine to phenylalanine, the CDR3 consists of 15 amino acids. The read is trimmed to its CDR3 DNA, 45 bases read in frame from base 1. The germline V gene specifies KGHSH as CDR1 and LQKENI as CDR2. On this clone: There is no known antigen for this receptor. No quality values exist for individual bases; no much larger clone is one base distant.

The library was prepared using the immunoSEQ multiplex PCR assay. A mixture of 60 forward primers for TCR Vbeta segments and 13 reverse primers for TCR Jbeta segments was used in the multiplex PCR. The CDR3 region of rearranged TCR beta genes was amplified from genomic DNA with a multiplex PCR assay. On the Illumina HiSeq System, the amplified TCR beta libraries were sequenced as 87-base-pair reads. The paper's processing steps were these. In a later analysis, some 80 million unique TCR beta chains were counted across the 650 to 750 repertoires, and roughly 9.9 million of these chains were shared by at least two donors. Raw reads were error-corrected and collapsed into unique sequences with a nearest-neighbor algorithm that merged closely related sequences to remove PCR and sequencing errors. Alignment of CDR3 sequences to IMGT reference sequences was used to assign V, D and J gene segments. For a sequence to be retained, at least a six-nucleotide match to both a V gene segment and a J gene segment was required. Rearrangements were called productive when the CDR3 lacked stop codons and stayed in frame with V and J; all others were non-productive. CDR3 was defined according to IMGT convention as the region running from the second conserved V-encoded cysteine to the conserved J-encoded phenylalanine. Sequences without an unambiguous match to a single V gene segment were excluded from the earlier analysis of several hundred of the donors. An earlier analysis of 587 of the donors classified V segments as functional when productive rearrangements were above 56.7% and as segregating when the standard deviation between donors was above 5%. A statistical classification framework was built for diagnosing cytomegalovirus status from the catalog of TCR beta chain sequences. A later analysis assigned V and J genes by comparing TCR nucleotide sequences with IMGT/GENE-DB human TR gene sequences. In a later analysis, CDR3 sequences and most-parsimonious VDJ recombination scenarios were assigned using the TCRdist pipeline. In a later analysis, every TCR beta chain was defined by the combination of its CDR3 amino acid sequence and its V-gene family, and reads without a unique V-gene family were dropped. In a later analysis, 500 to 700 highly shared, low-generation-probability nucleotide sequences were removed to address suspected cross-contamination and a sequencing artifact. In a later analysis, a clonal expansion index for each public chain was calculated from normalized within-repertoire ranks of inferred template counts. A later analysis computed generation probabilities with a VDJ recombination model fitted to out-of-frame rearrangements, and checked the results against IGoR. In a later analysis, hypergeometric tests were used to score TCR-TCR, TCR-HLA and TCR-CMV co-occurrence, with a repertoire-size bias correction applied to TCR pairs. False discovery rates were estimated in a later analysis by permuting HLA or CMV assignments 20 times. In a later analysis, co-occurring TCRs were grouped with DBSCAN, and TCRdist sequence similarity was added when clustering was performed within HLA-allele-positive subsets. Repertoires with fewer than 30,000 or more than 120,000 public chains, plus five repertoires with anomalous nucleotide sharing, were excluded from co-occurrence clustering. What TCRdb holds here is the immuneACCESS table cut down to in-frame rearrangements. Part of the clones is not present; checked against another copy, under half of the missing clones reflect an unresolved V gene, and the others are unexplained. The DNA gave D and trimming, while V, J and clone size come from that table. Here the sample has about 93,000 clones; about 82% occur a single time. Around 7% of the sample rests with the top ten.

The cohort consisted of 670 or so healthy bone marrow donors. At the time of sampling, all cohort members were nominally healthy, though unrecorded immune exposures were likely present. The donor was CMV seronegative and was included in the group of 352 seronegative cohort members. Each donor provided a peripheral blood sample, and peripheral blood mononuclear cells were used for TCR beta sequencing. The Qiagen DNeasy Blood Extraction Kit was used to extract genomic DNA from the blood cell samples. Findings and caveats that apply to the study as a whole: Compared with equally common non-associated chains, HLA-associated TCR beta chains in a later analysis were more clonally expanded and had lower generation probabilities. Because HLA typing was missing for some donors at each locus, association tests included only the typed subset. A later analysis found that TCR association rates varied across HLA loci, with DRB1 alleles showing the most associated TCRs and HLA-C alleles the fewest. A later analysis reported that several top co-occurrence clusters appeared linked to parvovirus B19, influenza, CMV and Epstein-Barr virus. For the cohort, immune exposure information was limited to CMV serostatus. A total of fewer than 200 TCR beta chains were listed by the study as associated with cytomegalovirus. A further reported finding was that TCR beta sequences accurately predicted the HLA-A and HLA-B alleles for most subjects in the first cohort. Linkage disequilibrium might explain the correlated functional status among segregating V segments, but an unknown experimental factor could not be excluded. A cluster of highly shared sequence variants was judged likely to be a technical artifact of the sequencing pipeline. The authors suggested that the approach could potentially be generalized to other disease states and immunological phenotypes. In a later analysis, most CMV-associated TCR beta chains were found to appear HLA-restricted, with HLA associations seemingly driven largely by CMV exposure. Because counts were too low, some 17 rarely observed V segments, including chromosome 9 orphons, were excluded from the earlier analysis of 587 of the donors. An earlier analysis of approximately 500 of the donors showed that most TCR beta V segments appeared in productive rearrangements either about 87% or about 30% of the time, which broadly matched IMGT annotations. The classifier was reported to diagnose cytomegalovirus status with high specificity and sensitivity in both the original cohort and the validation cohort. A later genetic analysis reported fewer N-insertions in productive TCRs among donors in an Asian-associated ancestry cluster than the approximately 670-donor mean. The presence/absence analyses assumed that sequencing depth was roughly uniform across donors, and that assumption may not be true. The cohort was sequenced for TCR beta chains only, and without alpha or paired-chain data the features that could be detected were limited. In a later analysis, 16,951 TCR beta sequences were associated with specific HLA alleles at a false discovery rate of 0.05. A few of the identified cytomegalovirus-associated TCR beta chains were confirmed in vitro to be specific for cytomegalovirus antigens. Across donors, most TCR sequences were observed very rarely, whereas some public TCRs were present in many individuals. When HLA alleles, especially DR and DQ, strongly co-occurred, attributing TCR associations to individual alleles was difficult. Some IMGT-functional V segments, including TRBV6-2 and TRBV6-3, could not be told apart with the 87-base-pair reads, so those segments were excluded. A later genetic analysis associated a missense DCLRE1C variant with V-gene and J-gene trimming of TCR beta chains, and an independent cohort replicated the association.

The V gene is TRBV18 and the J gene is TRBJ1-4; a stretch of 11 junction bases matches TRBD1. The specimen sequenced was PBMCs. The TCR originated in a man in his thirties or forties in good health and CMV-seronegative. The DNA reads as follows: TGTGCCAGCTCACCACCGGGACAGGGGGTCGAAAAACTGTTTTTT. Its protein is CASSPPGQGVEKLFF. With the portions outside the CDR3 filled from the reference TRBV18 and TRBJ1-4 genes, the complete variable region becomes NAGVMQNPRHLVRRRGQEARLRCSPMKGHSHVYWYRQLPEEGLKFMVYLQKENIIDESGMPKERFSAEFPKEGPSILRIQQVVRGDSAAYFCASSPPGQGVEKLFFGSGTQLSVL.